What follows are 28 T cell receptor beta chains derived from one specimen sequenced in a study of cytomegalovirus exposure and HLA in healthy donors. The data were produced by immunoSEQ multiplex PCR, yet TCRdb's version contains in-frame clones alone and is incomplete. Of about 270,000 clones listed, 80% to 90% are singletons. Sequencing was performed on PBMCs. The receptors were sampled from a woman aged 18-29 years in good health and CMV-seronegative.

The J gene is TRBJ1-2, the V gene TRBV19, with TRBD1 matching over 9 bases. The CDR3 extends over 15 amino acids. Germline lookup yields CDR1 LNHDA and CDR2 SQIVND (reference sequence). Trimming took 3 bases from V and 5 from J; bases not matched to a gene: 7. The CDR3 DNA is TGTGCCAGTAGTATGTGGGGACAGGGATTTTATGGCTACACCTTC. Translated: CASSMWGQGFYGYTF.

The chain uses TRBV2 and TRBJ2-7, with a tentative D call TRBD2 (6 bases). The V end was cut by 5 bases, the J end by 7 bases, with 15 bases between. The V gene's germline CDR1 is SNHLY and CDR2 FYNNEI. The CDR3 contains 13 residues. The CDR3 bases are TGTGCCAGCAGTATCGGGGGTTCGGGGGAGCAGTACTTC. It translates to CASSIGGSGEQYF.

The chain joins TRBV11-2 to TRBJ1-1; unclear D gene. The length of the CDR3 is 15 residues. V lost 4 bases and J 3 bases, leaving 15 bases between the germline ends. CDR1 is SGHAT and CDR2 is FQNNGV in the germline V gene. The CDR3 DNA reads as TGTGCCAGCAGCTCGACATTCACCTCTCACACTGAAGCTTTCTTT. Its protein is CASSSTFTSHTEAFF.

The chain is built from TRBV2 and TRBJ2-3; a possible D gene is TRBD2 (6 bases). This CDR3 spans 13 amino acids. The V end lost 6 bases, the J end lost 6 bases, and 13 bases lay between the germline ends. Germline values: CDR1 SNHLY, CDR2 FYNNEI. CDR3 bases: TGTGCCAGCAGGGAGACTAGTTTGGATACGCAGTATTTT. This codes for CASRETSLDTQYF.

The chain has TRBV28 and TRBJ2-7; maybe TRBD1 (6 bases). The V end lost 3 bases, the J end lost 12 bases, and 18 bases lay between the germline ends. CDR3 length: 13 amino acids. Germline CDR1 and CDR2: MDHEN and SYDVKM. CDR3 sequence reads: CASSLSSRGEWYF. The CDR3 region has the DNA TGTGCCAGCAGTTTGTCAAGCAGGGGAGAGTGGTACTTC.

The rearrangement joins TRBV28 to TRBJ1-1; D is uncertain. V lost 2 bases and J lost 5, with 6 bases in between. Germline values: CDR1 MDHEN, CDR2 SYDVKM. The length of the CDR3 is 12 residues. For the CDR3, the DNA is TGTGCCAGCAGTTTACCAGGAACTGAAGCTTTCTTT. It specifies CASSLPGTEAFF.

This chain uses TRBV2 with TRBJ2-7, with 7 bases identical to TRBD1. Germline loops: CDR1 SNHLY, CDR2 FYNNEI. This CDR3 has 13 residues. V shed 2 bases, J shed 5 bases, and the junction held 3 bases outside the gene matches. The CDR3 spells CASSETGDHEQYF. CDR3 bases: TGTGCCAGCAGTGAAACAGGGGACCACGAGCAGTACTTC.

The V and J genes are TRBV19 and TRBJ2-7; 9 nucleotides agree with TRBD2. The CDR3 length is 16 residues. Germline values: CDR1 LNHDA, CDR2 SQIVND (reference sequence). Trimming removed 3 bases from V and 3 bases from J; junction bases left unmatched: 9. The DNA of the CDR3 is TGTGCCAGTAGTATTTCCCCCAGACTAGCGGACTACGAGCAGTACTTC. The encoded protein is CASSISPRLADYEQYF.

This clone was seen only once. The V and J genes are TRBV6-5 and TRBJ2-7; D uncertain. V lost 0 bases to trimming and J lost 1 base, with 7 bases between them. The CDR3 length is 14 residues. In germline, CDR1 is MNHEY, CDR2 SVGAGI. The CDR3: CASSYSFQSYEQYF. The CDR3 DNA reads TGTGCCAGCAGTTACTCTTTTCAGTCCTACGAGCAGTACTTC.

The rearrangement links TRBV6-5 to TRBJ2-7, with 9 bases aligning to TRBD1. CDR3 size: 14 residues. Trimming took 5 bases from V and 5 from J; bases not matched to a gene: 7. Germline assignment: CDR1 MNHEY and CDR2 SVGAGI. CDR3 sequence (DNA): TGTGCCAGCAGTGTATGGACAGGGGACAACGAGCAGTACTTC. Its translation is CASSVWTGDNEQYF.

The chain uses TRBV27 and TRBJ2-5; TRBD1 might be the D (5 bases). Germline values: CDR1 MNHEY, CDR2 SMNVEV (reference sequence). The ends were cut back, 4 bases at V and 1 base at J, with 10 bases in the middle. The CDR3 totals 14 residues. CDR3 loop: CASSSLGVQETQYF. DNA of the CDR3: TGTGCCAGCAGTTCCCTAGGGGTCCAAGAGACCCAGTACTTC.

The chain couples TRBV11-2 to TRBJ1-1; D perhaps matches TRBD1 (5 bases). CDR1 is SGHAT and CDR2 is FQNNGV in the germline V gene. This CDR3 is 14 amino acids long. V gave up 5 bases and J gave up 8 bases, with 18 bases separating them. The CDR3 reads CASSLNGGWQEAFF. CDR3 nucleotides: TGTGCCAGCAGCCTAAACGGGGGTTGGCAGGAAGCTTTCTTT.

This clone showed up just once. J is TRBJ1-5 and V is TRBV28; D possibly corresponds to TRBD1 (5 bases). The germline V gene has CDR1 MDHEN and CDR2 SYDVKM. The CDR3 contains 11 residues. V was trimmed by 3 bases and J by 11 bases, leaving 8 bases between them. CDR3 sequence (DNA): TGTGCCAGCAGTTTTGGGGCCTCCCAGCATTTT. It is translated as CASSFGASQHF.

V gene TRBV6-5 combines with J gene TRBJ1-2, with no clear D. The V end was cut by 6 bases, the J end by 7 bases, with 15 bases between. The germline CDR1 and CDR2 sequences are MNHEY and SVGAGI. CDR3 length equals 13 residues. The CDR3 sequence: CASSSSPSRGYTF. The CDR3 bases are TGTGCCAGCAGCTCCTCCCCGTCGCGTGGCTACACCTTC.

A word on this clone: Given a much more abundant clone one base away, this may be a read error. This sample also contains other DNA sequences that code for the same CDR3. This chain links TRBV6-6 with TRBJ1-2, with TRBD1 matching over 7 bases. The V gene's germline CDR1 is MNHNY and CDR2 SVGAGI (reference sequence). The CDR3 loop spans 13 amino acids. Trimming at V came to 0 bases and at J to 6 bases, leaving 1 base not matched to a gene. CDR3 bases: TGTGCCAGCAGTTACTCAGACAGGGATGGCTACACCTTC. It translates to CASSYSDRDGYTF.

The rearrangement links TRBV30 to TRBJ2-3, with 8 positions matching TRBD2. With V trimmed by 0 bases and J by 2 bases, 4 bases remained unmatched. There are 15 residues in the CDR3. Per the germline V gene, CDR1 is GTSNPN and CDR2 is SVGIG (reference sequence). This CDR3 is CAWSVPGGATDTQYF. As DNA, the CDR3 is TGTGCCTGGAGTGTACCCGGGGGGGCCACAGATACGCAGTATTTT.

In nucleotides, the CDR3 is TGCGCCAGCAGCGGGACAGGCCGAGGGGGCTACACCTTC. It encodes CASSGTGRGGYTF. This chain uses TRBV5-1 with TRBJ1-2; 8 nucleotides match TRBD1. Trimming cost V 4 bases and J 8 bases; bases outside gene matches: 7. Germline V gene data show CDR1 as SGHRS and CDR2 as YFSETQ. This CDR3 has 13 residues.

This clone was detected only once. The chain is built from TRBV5-1 and TRBJ1-5; D remains ambiguous. The CDR3 consists of 16 residues. Germline CDR1 and CDR2: SGHRS and YFSETQ. Deletions cut 4 bases from V and 1 base from J, with 15 bases between. The CDR3 sequence: CASSALGSYSNQPQHF. The CDR3 DNA reads TGCGCCAGCAGCGCTTTGGGCAGTTACAGCAATCAGCCCCAGCATTTT.

The chain carries TRBV15 and TRBJ2-1; 8 bases fit TRBD1. The CDR3 loop spans 16 amino acids. Germline V CDR1 and CDR2: LNHNV, YYDKDF (reference sequence). V gave up 1 base and J gave up 4 bases; unmatched junction bases: 6. In nucleotides, the CDR3 is TGTGCCACCAGCAGAGGACAGGGGACAGCTTACAATGAGCAGTTCTTC. As protein: CATSRGQGTAYNEQFF.

This clone was counted once. The chain employs TRBV19 and TRBJ2-7, with 9 bases aligning to TRBD2. The ends lost 3 bases at V and 3 bases at J; junction bases unmatched: 6. The CDR3 runs 15 residues. The germline V gene encodes CDR1 LNHDA and CDR2 SQIVND (reference sequence). The CDR3 region is CASSISSGSGYEQYF. The CDR3 DNA reads TGTGCCAGTAGTATCAGTAGCGGGAGTGGCTACGAGCAGTACTTC.

Comments on this clone: The sample has other DNA sequences that encode this CDR3 too. The chain couples TRBV5-4 to TRBJ1-5, with no clear D. Trimming pared 0 bases from V and 4 bases from J, leaving 8 bases between. The CDR3 runs to 14 residues. Germline V gene lookup returns CDR1 SGHNT and CDR2 YYREEE (reference sequence). The CDR3 spells CASSLAGGNQPQHF. The CDR3 coding sequence is TGTGCCAGCAGCTTGGCAGGCGGGAATCAGCCCCAGCATTTT.

This clone has more than one count but fewer than ten. The chain employs TRBV4-1 and TRBJ1-2; 7 positions agree with TRBD1. The CDR3 extends over 16 amino acids. With 2 bases clipped from V and 2 bases from J, the junction kept 8 bases outside the gene matches. Germline CDR1 is MGHRA and CDR2 is YSYEKL. The CDR3 DNA is TGCGCCAGCAGCCAACCGACAGACAGGGCAAACTATGGCTACACCTTC. As protein: CASSQPTDRANYGYTF.

This clone has just one count. The chain is built from TRBV5-4 and TRBJ2-1, with a tentative D call TRBD1 (5 bases). CDR1 SGHNT and CDR2 YYREEE come from the germline V gene (reference sequence). Trimming took 0 bases from V and 7 from J, leaving 5 bases between them. This CDR3 spans 12 amino acids. The CDR3 loop is CASSLDRNEQFF. CDR3 coding DNA: TGTGCCAGCAGCTTGGACAGGAATGAGCAGTTCTTC.

The V and J genes are TRBV28 and TRBJ1-4; no clear D. Trimming removed 5 bases at V and 7 bases at J, with 17 bases between. The germline CDR1 and CDR2 sequences are MDHEN and SYDVKM. There are 15 residues in the CDR3. The CDR3 region has the DNA TGTGCCAGCAGTGTAAGTTTTGGGCTTGCTGAAAAACTGTTTTTT. Its protein is CASSVSFGLAEKLFF.

The CDR3 DNA reads as TGTGCCAGCTCACCATTACAGGGGATGAGGTCCTACAATGAGCAGTTCTTC. Its protein product is CASSPLQGMRSYNEQFF. V and J are TRBV18 and TRBJ2-1; 7 bases are shared with TRBD1. This CDR3 spans 17 amino acids. Germline CDR1 and CDR2: KGHSH and LQKENI. The V and J ends lost 2 bases and 1 base, in that order; junction bases with no gene match: 8.

With respect to this clone: Additional DNA sequences in this sample encode the identical CDR3. The chain couples TRBV9 to TRBJ1-1, with a tentative D call TRBD1 (5 bases). The V and J ends lost 4 bases and 2 bases respectively, with 6 bases between them. The CDR3 contains 12 residues. CDR1 is SGDLS, CDR2 YYNGEE, per germline. DNA of the CDR3: TGTGCCAGCAGCACAGGAAACACTGAAGCTTTCTTT. It encodes CASSTGNTEAFF.

This clone was seen only a few times. J is TRBJ1-1 and V is TRBV19; no firm D call. Trimming removed 7 bases at V and 3 bases at J, with 15 bases between. The CDR3 is 14 amino acids. Germline V lookup: CDR1 LNHDA, CDR2 SQIVND (reference sequence). The CDR3 loop reads CASTRLEAHTEAFF. For the CDR3, the DNA is TGTGCCAGTACCCGGTTGGAGGCTCACACTGAAGCTTTCTTT.

V and J are TRBV4-1 and TRBJ2-5; 12 positions match TRBD1. J gave up 5 bases and V 4 bases, and 14 bases lay outside the gene matches. CDR1 MGHRA and CDR2 YSYEKL come from the germline V gene. The CDR3 is made up of 18 amino acids. This chain's CDR3 is CASSPQFAGTGGRETQYF. In DNA form, the CDR3 reads TGCGCCAGCAGCCCTCAATTTGCCGGGACAGGGGGCCGGGAGACCCAGTACTTC.